This T cell receptor beta chain was identified during a study of read filtering for tumor transcriptome and immune sequencing. The study, taken as a whole, reports: RNA-seq captured clonotypes less deeply and reliably than IR-seq. This fraction held mixed bone marrow immune cells after CD138-negative sorting.

This library used about 360 ng RNA and molecular barcoded adaptors spanning alpha/delta and beta/gamma chains. TCRdb ran MiXCR on the reads and lists one entry per CDR3 protein. The sample lists under 150,000 distinct CDR3 sequences, roughly 13% occurring once. This clonotype occurred many times. No antigen is known for it. Sampling of bone marrow took place during active disease in every patient. This receptor was identified in a donor at least 40 years old with multiple myeloma. The sequenced sample was a population of CD138-negative cells sorted from bone marrow.

The CDR3 spells CASSLDRGTQYF. In DNA, the CDR3 is TGTGCCAGCAGCTTAGACCGGGGTACGCAGTATTTT. J is TRBJ2-3 and V is TRBV7-2; D is perhaps TRBD2 (5 bases). The CDR3 runs 12 residues. V shed 1 base and J shed 8 bases, with 7 bases lying between them. The germline CDR1 and CDR2 sequences are SGHTA and FQGNSA.